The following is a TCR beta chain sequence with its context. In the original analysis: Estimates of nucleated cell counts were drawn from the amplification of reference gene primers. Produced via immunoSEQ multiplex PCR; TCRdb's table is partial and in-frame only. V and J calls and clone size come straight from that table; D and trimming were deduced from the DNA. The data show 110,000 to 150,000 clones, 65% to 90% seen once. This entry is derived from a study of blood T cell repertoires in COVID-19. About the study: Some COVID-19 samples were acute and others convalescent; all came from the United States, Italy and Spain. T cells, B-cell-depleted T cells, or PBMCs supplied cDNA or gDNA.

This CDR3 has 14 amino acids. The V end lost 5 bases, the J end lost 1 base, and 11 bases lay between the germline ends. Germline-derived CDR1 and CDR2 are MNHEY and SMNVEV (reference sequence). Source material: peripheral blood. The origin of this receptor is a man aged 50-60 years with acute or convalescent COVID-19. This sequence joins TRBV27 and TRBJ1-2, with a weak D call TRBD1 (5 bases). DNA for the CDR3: TGTGCCAGCAGTCGTCAGGGTTTTAACTATGGCTACACCTTC. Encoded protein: CASSRQGFNYGYTF.